This T cell receptor (beta chain) was sequenced in a study of post-analysis software for immune sequencing data. As for this clonotype: Its specificity is not known. It may be a read error: a sequence one base away is much more abundant.

General study points: TRBV5-6, TRBV5-1 and TRBV20-1 belonged to a set of a handful of TRBV segments that were more frequent in patients than controls. Clustering by F measure revealed strong co-clustering among samples prepared together in one batch.

The length of the CDR3 is 11 residues. Included in the TCR beta cDNA libraries were unique molecular identifiers. TCRdb fed the PCR reads into MiXCR, producing one record per CDR3 protein. The sample includes about 400,000 distinct CDR3 sequences, 30% to 45% of them seen just once. The chain has TRBV12-3 or TRBV12-4 and TRBJ1-2, with no clear D. The specimen was blood. This receptor was identified in a girl between 10 and 17 years old with multiple sclerosis. The CDR3: CASSGHYGCTF. The CDR3 nucleotides read TGTGCCAGCAGTGGGCATTACGGCTGCACCTTC.